This note documents a single TCR beta chain sequence. Its specificity is unknown. Other DNA sequences in the same sample also yield this CDR3. This entry is derived from a study of cytomegalovirus exposure and HLA in healthy donors. Clones were sequenced by immunoSEQ multiplex PCR, and TCRdb holds only the in-frame ones, with some missing. The sample has tens of thousands of clones, around 90% seen once; the top ten hold approximately 6.4%. Study-level points and caveats: While the bulk of TCR sequences proved rare, some public TCRs turned up in many donors.

This clonotype was sampled from a woman younger than 45 in good health and CMV-seronegative. Sequenced material: PBMCs.

DNA of the CDR3: TGCGCCAGCAGCCAAGCCGGTAACACTGAAGCTTTCTTT. This gives the protein CASSQAGNTEAFF. The chain recombines TRBV4-3 with TRBJ1-1; the D is unclear. V dropped 1 base and J dropped 2 bases, with 5 bases sitting between them. CDR1 is LGHNA and CDR2 is YSLEER in the germline V gene. The length of the CDR3 is 13 residues.